The following is a T cell receptor beta chain sequence with its context. No antigen is known for it. PCR employed 60 Vbeta and 13 Jbeta primers. Using immunoSEQ multiplex PCR, the repertoire was profiled, and TCRdb retains in-frame clones only, with some absent. The data show 100,000 to 150,000 clones, with over 70% seen just once and 1.2% held by the top ten. This sample is drawn from a study of cytomegalovirus exposure and HLA in healthy donors. Study-level findings and limits: In a later analysis, common viral pathogens appeared linked to several of the most significant clusters.

CDR3 length equals 14 residues. Unmatched junction bases numbered 5, after V lost 5 bases and J lost 1 base. Germline V gene lookup returns CDR1 ENHRY and CDR2 SYGVKD. V and J are TRBV10-3 and TRBJ2-7, with 7 bases matching TRBD2. The TCR sequence derives from a female donor in good health and CMV-seronegative. Input material: PBMCs. The CDR3: CAISYGLDSYEQYF. The CDR3 DNA is TGTGCCATCAGTTACGGACTAGATTCCTACGAGCAGTACTTC.